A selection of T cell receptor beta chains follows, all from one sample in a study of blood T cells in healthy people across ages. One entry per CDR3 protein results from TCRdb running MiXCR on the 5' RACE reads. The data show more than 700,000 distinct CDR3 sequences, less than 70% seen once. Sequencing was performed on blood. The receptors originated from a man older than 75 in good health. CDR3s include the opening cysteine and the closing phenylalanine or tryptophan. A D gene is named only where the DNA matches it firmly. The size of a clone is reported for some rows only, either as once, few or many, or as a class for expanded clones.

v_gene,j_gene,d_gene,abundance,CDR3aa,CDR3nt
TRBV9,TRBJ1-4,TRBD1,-,CASSPTGTGGTNEKLFF,TGTGCCAGCAGCCCGACCGGGACAGGGGGCACTAATGAAAAACTGTTTTTT
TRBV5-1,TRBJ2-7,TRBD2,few,CASSTGGSSYEQYF,TGTGCCAGCAGCACGGGCGGGAGCTCCTACGAGCAGTACTTC
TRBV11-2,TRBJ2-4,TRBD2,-,CASSGPGLARLDWHIQYF,TGTGCCAGCAGCGGGCCCGGACTAGCGCGACTCGATTGGCACATTCAGTACTTC
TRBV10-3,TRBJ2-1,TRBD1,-,CAISDDGTGDNEQFF,TGTGCCATCAGTGATGACGGGACAGGGGACAATGAGCAGTTCTTC
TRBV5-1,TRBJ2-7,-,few,CASSLEGGATYEQYF,TGCGCCAGCAGCTTGGAGGGGGGAGCCACCTACGAGCAGTACTTC
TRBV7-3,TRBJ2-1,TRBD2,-,CASSPRLAGDPVGDEQFF,TGTGCCAGCAGCCCCCGACTAGCGGGAGACCCAGTCGGTGACGAGCAGTTCTTC
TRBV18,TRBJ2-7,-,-,CASSSGSSSYEQYF,TGTGCCAGCTCAAGCGGGTCTAGCTCCTACGAGCAGTACTTC
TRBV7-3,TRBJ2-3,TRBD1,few,CASSPTGGRDTQYF,TGTGCCAGCAGCCCTACAGGGGGCCGGGATACGCAGTATTTT
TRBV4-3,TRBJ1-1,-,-,CASSQDRPPGTEAFF,TGCGCCAGCAGCCAAGACCGACCCCCGGGCACTGAAGCTTTCTTT
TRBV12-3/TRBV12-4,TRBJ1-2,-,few,CASSFGGGYGYTF,TGTGCCAGCAGTTTCGGTGGTGGGTATGGCTACACCTTC
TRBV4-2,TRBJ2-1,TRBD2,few,CASSQGGGPSDEQFF,TGTGCCAGCAGCCAAGGGGGAGGGCCCTCGGATGAGCAGTTCTTC
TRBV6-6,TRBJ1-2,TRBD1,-,CASSYRGGGAYGYTF,TGTGCCAGCAGTTACCGGGGAGGGGGCGCCTATGGCTACACCTTC
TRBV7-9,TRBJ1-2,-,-,CASSWGTGDNYGYTF,TGTGCCAGCAGCTGGGGGACGGGAGATAACTATGGCTACACCTTC
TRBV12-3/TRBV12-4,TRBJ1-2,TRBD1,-,CASSPDRDSYGYTF,TGTGCCAGCAGTCCGGACCGGGACAGCTATGGCTACACCTTC
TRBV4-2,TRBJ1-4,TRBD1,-,CASSSGTGEKLFF,TGTGCCAGCAGCTCCGGGACAGGGGAAAAACTGTTTTTT
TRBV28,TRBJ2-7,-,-,CASSFAGSSYEQYF,TGTGCCAGCAGTTTTGCCGGGAGCTCCTACGAGCAGTACTTC
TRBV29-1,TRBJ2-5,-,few,CSVEGLGETQYF,TGCAGCGTTGAAGGCCTTGGGGAGACCCAGTACTTC
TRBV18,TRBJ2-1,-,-,CASSPPRRGGDNEQFF,TGTGCCAGCTCACCACCGCGCAGGGGCGGGGACAATGAGCAGTTCTTC
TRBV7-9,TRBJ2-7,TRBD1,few,CASSYPGQGPHEQYF,TGTGCCAGCAGCTACCCGGGACAGGGACCCCACGAGCAGTACTTC
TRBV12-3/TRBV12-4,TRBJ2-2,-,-,CASSFRGPTGELFF,TGTGCCAGCAGTTTCAGGGGACCCACCGGGGAGCTGTTTTTT
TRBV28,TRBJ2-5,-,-,CASTLGAGSRETQYF,TGTGCCAGCACCTTGGGGGCCGGGTCGAGGGAGACCCAGTACTTC
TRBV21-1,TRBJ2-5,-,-,CASGPGGQYF,TGTGCCAGCGGACCAGGGGGGCAGTACTTC
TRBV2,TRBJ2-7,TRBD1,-,CASTWDRSEQYF,TGTGCCAGCACTTGGGACAGAAGCGAGCAGTACTTC
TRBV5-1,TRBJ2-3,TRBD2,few,CASSLAAGVRDTQYF,TGCGCCAGCAGCTTGGCAGCGGGAGTCCGAGATACGCAGTATTTT
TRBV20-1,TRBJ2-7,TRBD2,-,CSATIGGRAYEQYF,TGCAGTGCTACCATCGGCGGGAGGGCCTACGAGCAGTACTTC
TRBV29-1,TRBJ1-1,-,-,CSVAQGRSTEAFF,TGCAGCGTCGCCCAGGGAAGGAGCACTGAAGCTTTCTTT
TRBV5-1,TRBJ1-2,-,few,CASSPNTGYGYTF,TGCGCCAGCAGTCCCAATACCGGCTATGGCTACACCTTC
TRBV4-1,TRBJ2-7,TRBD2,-,CASSRTLAGGYEQYF,TGCGCCAGCAGCCGAACACTAGCGGGAGGGTACGAGCAGTACTTC
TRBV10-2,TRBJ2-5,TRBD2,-,CASSISGSQETQYF,TGCGCCAGCAGCATTAGCGGGAGTCAGGAGACCCAGTACTTC
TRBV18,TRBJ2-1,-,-,CASSPLDRPGEQFF,TGTGCCAGCTCACCACTGGACCGGCCAGGTGAGCAGTTCTTC
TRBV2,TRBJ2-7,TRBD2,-,CASIGLAGVSYEQYF,TGTGCCAGCATAGGACTAGCGGGAGTGAGTTACGAGCAGTACTTC
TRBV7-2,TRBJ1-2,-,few,CASSLAPTLTRDGYTF,TGTGCCAGCAGCTTAGCTCCGACACTAACTAGGGATGGCTACACCTTC
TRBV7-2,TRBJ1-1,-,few,CASSRQSNTEAFF,TGTGCCAGCAGCAGACAATCCAACACTGAAGCTTTCTTT
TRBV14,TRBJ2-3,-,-,CASSQGSYRYAYF,TGTGCCAGCAGCCAAGGTTCATACAGATACGCGTATTTT
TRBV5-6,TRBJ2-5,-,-,CASSRRVGRETQYF,TGTGCCAGCAGTAGACGGGTGGGCCGGGAGACCCAGTACTTC
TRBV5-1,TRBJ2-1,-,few,CASSPDYYNEQFF,TGCGCCAGCAGCCCGGACTACTACAATGAGCAGTTCTTC
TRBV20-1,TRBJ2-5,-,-,CSGQQGQETQYF,TGCAGTGGACAACAAGGACAAGAGACCCAGTACTTC
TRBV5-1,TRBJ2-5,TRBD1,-,CASSAGQGEIKTQYF,TGCGCCAGCAGCGCAGGACAGGGCGAAATAAAGACCCAGTACTTC
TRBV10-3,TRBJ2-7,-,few,CAISDSKGDIYEQYF,TGTGCCATCAGTGATTCTAAGGGTGACATCTACGAGCAGTACTTC
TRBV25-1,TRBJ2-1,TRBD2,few,CASSDYRTSWGEQFF,TGTGCCAGCAGTGACTACAGGACTAGTTGGGGGGAGCAGTTCTTC
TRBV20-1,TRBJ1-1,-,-,CSARGLGEAFF,TGCAGTGCTAGAGGCCTAGGAGAAGCTTTCTTT
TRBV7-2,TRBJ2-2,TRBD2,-,CASSLWERGNTGELFF,TGTGCCAGCAGCTTGTGGGAGCGGGGGAACACCGGGGAGCTGTTTTTT
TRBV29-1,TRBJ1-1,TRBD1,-,CSVGEDRANTEAFF,TGCAGCGTTGGAGAGGACAGGGCGAACACTGAAGCTTTCTTT
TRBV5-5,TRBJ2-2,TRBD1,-,CASSTRGPGAGELFF,TGTGCCAGCAGTACTAGGGGGCCCGGGGCCGGGGAGCTGTTTTTT
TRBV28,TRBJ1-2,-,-,CASSLPAGVGYGYTF,TGTGCCAGCAGTTTGCCGGCAGGGGTGGGCTATGGCTACACCTTC
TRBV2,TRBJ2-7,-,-,CTSTFRQTPWDEQYF,TGTACCAGCACCTTTCGACAGACGCCTTGGGACGAGCAGTACTTC
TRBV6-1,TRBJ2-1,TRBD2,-,CASSILAGGRDEQFF,TGTGCCAGCAGCATTCTAGCGGGAGGGCGGGATGAGCAGTTCTTC
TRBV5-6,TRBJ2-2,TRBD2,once,CASSSRLAGGLYTGELFF,TGTGCCAGCAGCTCTAGGCTAGCGGGAGGTTTGTACACCGGGGAGCTGTTTTTT
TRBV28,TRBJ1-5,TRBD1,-,CASSLSDRAGNQPQHF,TGTGCCAGCAGTTTGTCCGACAGGGCGGGAAATCAGCCCCAGCATTTT
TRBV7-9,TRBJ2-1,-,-,CASSLDPRGDEQFF,TGTGCCAGCAGCTTAGACCCGAGGGGTGATGAGCAGTTCTTC
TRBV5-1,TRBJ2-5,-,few,CASSVEYGQETQYF,TGCGCCAGCAGCGTGGAGTACGGTCAAGAGACCCAGTACTTC
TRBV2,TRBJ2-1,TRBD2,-,CASSLQGGVYNEQFF,TGTGCCAGCAGTCTCCAGGGAGGGGTTTACAATGAGCAGTTCTTC
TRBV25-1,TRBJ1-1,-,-,CASSEYGWGAKTEAFF,TGTGCCAGCAGTGAATATGGTTGGGGGGCGAAAACTGAAGCTTTCTTT
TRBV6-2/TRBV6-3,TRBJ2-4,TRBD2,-,CASSYASGRADVAKNIQYF,TGTGCCAGCAGTTACGCTAGCGGGAGGGCCGATGTAGCCAAAAACATTCAGTACTTC
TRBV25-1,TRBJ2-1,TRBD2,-,CASGKASGPAHEQFF,TGTGCCAGCGGGAAGGCTAGCGGTCCAGCCCATGAGCAGTTCTTC